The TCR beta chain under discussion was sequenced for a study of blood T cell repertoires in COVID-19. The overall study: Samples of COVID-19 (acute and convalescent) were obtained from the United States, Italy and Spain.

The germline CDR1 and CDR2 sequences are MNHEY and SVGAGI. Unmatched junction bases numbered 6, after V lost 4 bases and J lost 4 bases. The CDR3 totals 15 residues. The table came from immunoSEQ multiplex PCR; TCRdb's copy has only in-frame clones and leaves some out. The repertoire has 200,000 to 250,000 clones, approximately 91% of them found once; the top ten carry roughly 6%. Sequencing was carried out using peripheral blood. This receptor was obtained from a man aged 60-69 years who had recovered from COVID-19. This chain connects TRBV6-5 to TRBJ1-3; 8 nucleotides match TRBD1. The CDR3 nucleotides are TGTGCCAGCAGTTCTCCAGGGGGCTCCGGAAACACCATATATTTT. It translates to CASSSPGGSGNTIYF.